This T cell receptor beta chain was obtained from a study of Graves' ophthalmopathy and Graves' hyperthyroidism. Transcripts of RNA were the source for amplifying TCR beta CDR3 regions. The first round was an RT-PCR with HTBI primers, and the second round was a multiplex PCR. Each CDR3 protein gets one entry after TCRdb re-called the multiplex PCR reads with MiXCR. Of 400,000 to 450,000 distinct CDR3 sequences listed, more than 20% are singletons. The origin of this receptor is a woman aged 18-30 years with stable Graves' hyperthyroidism. The source material was peripheral blood.

In DNA form, the CDR3 reads TGTGCCAGCAGCTTAGATGCAGGGCGTGCTGAAGCTTTCTTT. This sequence encodes CASSLDAGRAEAFF. V usage is TRBV7-2 and J usage is TRBJ1-1; tentative D call: TRBD1 (5 bases). V shed 1 base and J shed 6 bases, with 12 bases lying between them. The CDR3 loop spans 14 amino acids. From germline, CDR1 is SGHTA and CDR2 FQGNSA.